Listed below are T cell receptor beta chains from one sample, sequenced in a study of regulatory T cells in long-lasting Graves disease. TCRdb reprocessed the multiplex PCR reads with MiXCR, giving one entry per CDR3 protein. The sample has 440,000 or so distinct CDR3 sequences, about a sixth seen once; the top ten hold about 10%. These sequences were also reported in another study, on T cells in Graves' hyperthyroidism and ophthalmopathy.

The sample consisted of peripheral blood mononuclear cells (PBMCs), taken at new diagnosis, from a patient treated with antithyroid drugs. Receptors were obtained from a woman aged 25-40 years with Graves disease. CDR3s include the opening cysteine and the closing phenylalanine or tryptophan. D genes are given only for firm matches. A row's size may be missing; if present it is once, few, many or a size class.

d_gene,v_gene,j_gene,abundance,CDR3aa,CDR3nt
.,TRBV7-2,TRBJ2-1,many,CASSLSAGWDNEQFF,TGTGCCAGCAGCTTATCTGCGGGATGGGACAATGAGCAGTTCTTC
.,TRBV9,TRBJ2-7,.,CASSPRTPYSYEQYF,TGTGCCAGCAGCCCCCGGACTCCCTACTCCTACGAGCAGTACTTC
TRBD2,TRBV4-3,TRBJ2-7,once,CASSQVLSLAGDSYEQYF,TGCGCCAGCAGCCAAGTTCTTTCTCTAGCGGGGGACTCCTACGAGCAGTACTTC
TRBD1,TRBV6-5,TRBJ1-2,many,CASSSPTGKSYGYTF,TGTGCCAGCAGTTCCCCGACAGGGAAATCCTATGGCTACACCTTC
.,TRBV12-3/TRBV12-4,TRBJ2-6,few,CASSVRGSSSGANVLTF,TGTGCCAGCAGCGTGCGGGGCTCCAGCTCTGGGGCCAACGTCCTGACTTTC
TRBD1,TRBV12-3/TRBV12-4,TRBJ2-1,many,CASSAGTGLYNEQFF,TGTGCCAGCAGCGCCGGGACAGGGCTTTACAATGAGCAGTTCTTC
.,TRBV20-1,TRBJ1-5,few,CSAVSDSSNQPQHF,TGCAGTGCCGTCTCGGACAGCTCAAATCAGCCCCAGCATTTT
TRBD1,TRBV24-1,TRBJ2-7,many,CATSDSRTGGYEQYF,TGTGCCACCAGTGATTCGAGGACAGGGGGCTACGAGCAGTACTTC
TRBD2,TRBV5-1,TRBJ2-3,many,CASSLGTSGRSTDTQYF,TGCGCCAGCAGCTTGGGGACTAGCGGACGTAGCACAGATACGCAGTATTTT
.,TRBV7-8,TRBJ1-5,.,CASSGGPWTLYQPQHF,TGTGCCAGCAGCGGAGGTCCCTGGACACTTTATCAGCCCCAGCATTTT
.,TRBV7-3,TRBJ2-5,few,CASSLTSQGGETQYF,TGTGCCAGCAGCTTAACTTCTCAGGGGGGAGAGACCCAGTACTTC
.,TRBV20-1,TRBJ2-1,few,CSAPGLYNEQFF,TGCAGTGCACCCGGGCTTTACAATGAGCAGTTCTTC
TRBD2,TRBV29-1,TRBJ2-5,few,CSVDSAGAGETQYF,TGCAGCGTTGATTCAGCGGGAGCGGGGGAGACCCAGTACTTC
TRBD2,TRBV3-1,TRBJ2-2,many,CASSPPGLAGAGELFF,TGTGCCAGCAGCCCCCCGGGACTAGCGGGAGCCGGGGAGCTGTTTTTT
.,TRBV11-2,TRBJ2-1,many,CASSLDLAAYNEQFF,TGTGCCAGCAGCTTAGATTTGGCGGCCTACAATGAGCAGTTCTTC
TRBD2,TRBV30,TRBJ2-2,many,CAWFPSGSVGELFF,TGTGCCTGGTTTCCTAGCGGGAGTGTCGGGGAGCTGTTTTTT
.,TRBV6-2/TRBV6-3,TRBJ1-1,many,CASSYGYTEAFF,TGTGCCAGCAGTTACGGGTACACTGAAGCTTTCTTT
TRBD1,TRBV28,TRBJ1-5,many,CASREGAGQPQHF,TGTGCCAGCAGAGAGGGGGCTGGTCAGCCCCAGCATTTT
TRBD2,TRBV6-1,TRBJ2-5,many,CARGLGRERRETQYF,TGTGCCAGAGGCCTTGGGCGGGAGAGGAGGGAGACCCAGTACTTC
.,TRBV28,TRBJ1-4,many,CASREGQGNEKLFF,TGTGCCAGCCGAGAAGGGCAGGGAAATGAAAAACTGTTTTTT
.,TRBV18,TRBJ2-2,.,CASSTTVLANTGELFF,TGTGCCAGCTCCACGACAGTTTTGGCGAACACCGGGGAGCTGTTTTTT
.,TRBV19,TRBJ2-1,few,CASSISTGGTGQVF,TGTGCCAGTAGTATAAGCACAGGCGGGACTGGACAGGTCTTC
.,TRBV19,TRBJ2-3,.,CASSTQMDTQYF,TGTGCCAGTAGTACACAGATGGATACGCAGTATTTT
.,TRBV11-2,TRBJ1-1,many,CASSFGRGAMNTEAFF,TGTGCCAGCAGCTTTGGCAGGGGTGCAATGAACACTGAAGCTTTCTTT
TRBD2,TRBV5-1,TRBJ2-7,many,CASSLVPSGSSYEQYF,TGCGCCAGCAGCTTGGTCCCTAGCGGGTCGTCCTACGAGCAGTACTTC
.,TRBV9,TRBJ1-2,few,CASSVEPGTYGYTF,TGTGCCAGCAGCGTAGAACCAGGGACCTATGGCTACACCTTC
TRBD2,TRBV11-2,TRBJ2-1,many,CASSLVVGRDYHNEQFF,TGTGCCAGCAGCTTAGTTGTGGGGAGGGACTATCACAATGAGCAGTTCTTC
.,TRBV7-9,TRBJ2-2,many,CASSPEWTGELFF,TGTGCCAGCAGCCCAGAGTGGACCGGGGAGCTGTTTTTT
TRBD1,TRBV24-1,TRBJ2-2,.,CATSGRQGRNTGELFF,TGTGCCACCAGTGGCAGACAGGGTCGGAACACCGGGGAGCTGTTTTTT
.,TRBV12-3/TRBV12-4,TRBJ2-3,many,CASSFFPDTQYF,TGTGCCAGCAGTTTCTTCCCAGATACGCAGTATTTT
.,TRBV5-6,TRBJ1-2,few,CASSWGTSNYGYTF,TGTGCCAGCAGCTGGGGGACATCGAACTATGGCTACACCTTC
TRBD1,TRBV27,TRBJ2-6,.,CASSLTARTGHSVLTF,TGTGCCAGCAGTTTAACGGCCCGGACAGGGCATTCCGTCCTGACTTTC
.,TRBV6-1,TRBJ1-1,many,CASRTRQDRTEAFF,TGTGCCAGCAGAACAAGACAGGATCGGACTGAAGCTTTCTTT
.,TRBV27,TRBJ1-1,many,CASSLTRGVDTEAFF,TGTGCCAGCAGTTTAACCAGGGGCGTAGACACTGAAGCTTTCTTT
TRBD2,TRBV15,TRBJ2-3,.,CATSSPFKLAELSTDTQYF,TGTGCCACCAGCAGCCCATTTAAACTAGCGGAGCTGAGCACAGATACGCAGTATTTT
.,TRBV5-5,TRBJ1-4,.,CASSLGTDEKLFF,TGTGCCAGCAGCTTGGGTACAGATGAAAAACTGTTTTTT
TRBD1,TRBV7-9,TRBJ2-7,many,CASIPGGAGREQYF,TGTGCCAGCATCCCAGGGGGCGCAGGTCGCGAGCAGTACTTC
.,TRBV4-3,TRBJ1-5,few,CANPGRFNQPQHF,TGCGCCAATCCCGGACGGTTCAATCAGCCCCAGCATTTT
TRBD2,TRBV2,TRBJ2-5,many,CASSRTSGKETQYF,TGTGCCAGCAGTCGGACTAGCGGAAAAGAGACCCAGTACTTC